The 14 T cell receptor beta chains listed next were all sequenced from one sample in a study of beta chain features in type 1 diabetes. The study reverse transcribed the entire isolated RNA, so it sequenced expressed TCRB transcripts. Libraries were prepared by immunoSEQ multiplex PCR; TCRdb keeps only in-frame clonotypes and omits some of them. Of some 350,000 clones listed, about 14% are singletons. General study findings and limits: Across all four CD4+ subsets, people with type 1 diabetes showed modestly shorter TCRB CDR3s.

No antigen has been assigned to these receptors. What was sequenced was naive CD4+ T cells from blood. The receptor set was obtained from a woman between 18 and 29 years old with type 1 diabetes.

CDR3 coding DNA: TGTGCCTGGAGTGTACTCGTGTATGAGCAGTTCTTC. This codes for CAWSVLVYEQFF. The chain links TRBV30 to TRBJ2-1; D ambiguous. The CDR3 consists of 12 residues. Germline V gene sequence: CDR1 GTSNPN, CDR2 SVGIG (reference sequence). V was cut by 0 bases and J by 8 bases, with 8 bases left in between.

The CDR3: CASRSEFADSEQYV. Here the CDR3 DNA reads TGTGCCAGCAGGAGCGAGTTTGCAGATTCCGAGCAGTACGTC. The genes are TRBV6-5 and TRBJ2-7; no definite D call. V gave up 6 bases and J gave up 6 bases, with 18 bases separating them. This CDR3 contains 14 residues. Germline CDR1 and CDR2: MNHEY and SVGAGI.

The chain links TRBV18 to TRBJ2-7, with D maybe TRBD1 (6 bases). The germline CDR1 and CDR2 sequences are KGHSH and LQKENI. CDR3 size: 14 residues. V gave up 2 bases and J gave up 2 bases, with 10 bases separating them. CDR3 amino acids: CASSPSQGAYEQYV. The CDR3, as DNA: TGTGCCAGCTCACCATCACAGGGTGCCTACGAGCAGTACGTC.

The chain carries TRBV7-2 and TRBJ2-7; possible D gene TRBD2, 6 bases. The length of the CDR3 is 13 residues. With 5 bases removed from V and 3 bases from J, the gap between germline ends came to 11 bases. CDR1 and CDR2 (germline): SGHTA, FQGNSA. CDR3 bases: TGTGCCAGCAGCCCCCGGGGGATCTACGAGCAGTACGTC. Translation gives CASSPRGIYEQYV.

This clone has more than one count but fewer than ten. CDR3 sequence (DNA): TGCGCCAGCAGCCCACAACCGATAGCGGGATCCTACAATGAGCAGTTCTTC. This encodes CASSPQPIAGSYNEQFF. The V gene is TRBV5-1, the J gene TRBJ2-1; 8 nucleotides agree with TRBD2. V trimming: 4 bases; J trimming: 1 base; junction bases outside the gene matches: 10. Germline assignment: CDR1 SGHRS and CDR2 YFSETQ. The CDR3 runs 17 residues.

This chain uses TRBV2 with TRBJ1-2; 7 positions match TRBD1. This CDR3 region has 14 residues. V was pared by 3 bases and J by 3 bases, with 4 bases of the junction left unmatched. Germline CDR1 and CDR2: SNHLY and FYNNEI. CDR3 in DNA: TGTGCCAGCAGTGAGACAGGGTTACACTATGGCTACACCTTC. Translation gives CASSETGLHYGYTF.

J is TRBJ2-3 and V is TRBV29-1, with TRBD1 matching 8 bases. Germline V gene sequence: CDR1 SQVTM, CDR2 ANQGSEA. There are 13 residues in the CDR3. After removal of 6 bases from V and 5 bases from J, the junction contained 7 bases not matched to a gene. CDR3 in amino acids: CSVGGRGLDTQYF. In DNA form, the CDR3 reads TGCAGCGTGGGGGGCAGGGGGCTAGATACGCAGTATTTT.

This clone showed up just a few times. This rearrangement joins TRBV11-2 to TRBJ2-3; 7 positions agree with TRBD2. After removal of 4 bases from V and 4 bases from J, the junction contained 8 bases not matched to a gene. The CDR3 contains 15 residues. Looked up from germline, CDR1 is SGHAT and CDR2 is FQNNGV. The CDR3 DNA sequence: TGTGCCAGCAGCTCCCAGGCGGCGGGGGCAGATACGCAGTATTTT. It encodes CASSSQAAGADTQYF. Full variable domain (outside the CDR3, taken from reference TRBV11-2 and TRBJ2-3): EAGVAQSPRYKIIEKRQSVAFWCNPISGHATLYWYQQILGQGPKLLIQFQNNGVVDDSQLPKDRFSAERLKGVDSTLKIQPAKLEDSAVYLCASSSQAAGADTQYFGPGTRLTVL.

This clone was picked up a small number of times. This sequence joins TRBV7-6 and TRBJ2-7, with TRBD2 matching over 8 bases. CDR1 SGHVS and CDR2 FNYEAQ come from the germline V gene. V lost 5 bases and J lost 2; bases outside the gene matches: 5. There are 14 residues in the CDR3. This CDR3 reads CASSLSGSPYEQYF. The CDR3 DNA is TGTGCCAGCAGCCTGAGCGGGAGCCCCTACGAGCAGTACTTC. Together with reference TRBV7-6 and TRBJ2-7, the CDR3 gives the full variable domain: GAGVSQSPRYKVTKRGQDVALRCDPISGHVSLYWYRQALGQGPEFLTYFNYEAQQDKSGLPNDRFSAERPEGSISTLTIQRTEQRDSAMYRCASSLSGSPYEQYFGPGTRLTVT.

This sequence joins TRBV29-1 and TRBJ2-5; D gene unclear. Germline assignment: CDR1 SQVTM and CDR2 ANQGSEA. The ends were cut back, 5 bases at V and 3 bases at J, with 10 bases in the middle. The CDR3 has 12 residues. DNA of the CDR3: TGCAGCGTTAAAATGGGCGAAGAGACCCAGTACTTC. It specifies CSVKMGEETQYF.

In DNA, the CDR3 is TGCGCCAGCAGTTCAGGCTCTAACTATGGCTACACCTTC. This encodes CASSSGSNYGYTF. J is TRBJ1-2 and V is TRBV5-1; D unresolved. The V gene lost 5 bases and the J gene lost 0 bases, with 8 bases spanning the gap. The CDR3 is made up of 13 amino acids. The germline V gene has CDR1 SGHRS and CDR2 YFSETQ.

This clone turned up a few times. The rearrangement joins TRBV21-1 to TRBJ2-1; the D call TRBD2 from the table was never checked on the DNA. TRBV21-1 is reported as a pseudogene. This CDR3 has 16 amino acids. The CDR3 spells CASSLESGRPYNEQFF. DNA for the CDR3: TGTGCCAGCAGCCTCGAAAGCGGGAGGCCCTACAATGAGCAGTTCTTC.

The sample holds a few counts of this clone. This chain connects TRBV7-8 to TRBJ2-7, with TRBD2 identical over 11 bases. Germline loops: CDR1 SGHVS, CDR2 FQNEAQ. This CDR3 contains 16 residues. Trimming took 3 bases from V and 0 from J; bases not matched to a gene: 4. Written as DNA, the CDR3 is TGTGCCAGCAGCTTCGGGACTAGCGGAAGCTCCTACGAGCAGTACTTC. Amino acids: CASSFGTSGSSYEQYF.

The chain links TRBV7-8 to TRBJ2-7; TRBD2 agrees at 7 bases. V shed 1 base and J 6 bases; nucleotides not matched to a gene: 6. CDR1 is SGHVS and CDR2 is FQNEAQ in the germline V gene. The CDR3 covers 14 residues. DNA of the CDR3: TGTGCCAGCAGCTTAGATTCCGGGAGGACCGAGCAGTACGTC. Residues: CASSLDSGRTEQYV.